The 3 T cell receptor beta chains below come from one sample, sequenced in a study of cytomegalovirus exposure and HLA in healthy donors. The primer mix had 60 Vbeta and 13 Jbeta primers. The assay was immunoSEQ multiplex PCR, and TCRdb's table has in-frame clones only and misses some. The sample has about 210,000 clones, about 85% seen once. Sequenced input: PBMCs. The receptors come from a boy aged 2 to 10 in good health and CMV-seronegative.

The chain uses TRBV11-2 and TRBJ1-4; the D gene is possibly TRBD1 (6 bases). The germline CDR1 and CDR2 sequences are SGHAT and FQNNGV. The ends were cut back, 1 base at V and 5 bases at J, with 8 bases in the middle. CDR3 length: 14 residues. The DNA of the CDR3 is TGTGCCAGCAGCTTAGGGGACACAAATGAAAAACTGTTTTTT. Encoded protein: CASSLGDTNEKLFF.

This clone was picked up a small number of times. This chain joins TRBV7-9 and TRBJ1-3; 7 bases match TRBD1. The J segment lost 0 bases and the V segment lost 4 bases, leaving 9 bases of the junction unmatched. CDR3 length: 17 residues. Germline assignment: CDR1 SEHNR and CDR2 FQNEAQ (reference sequence). The CDR3: CASSSNWGTVSGNTIYF. As DNA, the CDR3 is TGTGCCAGCAGCTCGAACTGGGGGACAGTCTCTGGAAACACCATATATTTT.

The count of this clone is one. The chain uses TRBV5-1 and TRBJ1-1; possible D gene TRBD1, 5 bases. The CDR3 is 11 amino acids. Germline V CDR1 and CDR2: SGHRS, YFSETQ. Trimming removed 8 bases at V and 7 bases at J, with 12 bases between. Here the CDR3 reads CASKRGGEAFF. DNA of the CDR3: TGCGCCAGTAAGCGGGGGGGTGAAGCTTTCTTT. Full variable domain (remainder filled in from reference TRBV5-1 and TRBJ1-1): KAGVTQTPRYLIKTRGQQVTLSCSPISGHRSVSWYQQTPGQGLQFLFEYFSETQRNKGNFPGRFSGRQFSNSRSEMNVSTLELGDSALYLCASKRGGEAFFGQGTRLTVV.